This T cell receptor (beta chain) is drawn from a study of T-cell memory formation after mild COVID-19. Trimming removed 0 bases from V and 0 bases from J, with 7 bases in between. CDR1 and CDR2 from the germline V gene are SGHRS and YFSETQ. CDR3 length equals 15 residues. This clonotype has at least ten counts. The target antigen is unknown. The 5'RACE method, run with constant-segment primers, produced TCR alpha and TCR beta cDNA libraries (carrying sample barcodes and UMIs). TCRdb called the 5' RACE reads again in MiXCR, with one record for every CDR3 protein. The sample records roughly 250,000 distinct CDR3 sequences, approximately 15% being singletons. Overall study results and limits: The second-wave clones peaking on day 37 were not confirmed as SARS-CoV-2-specific.

The chain is built from TRBV5-1 and TRBJ1-5; TRBD1 might be the D (6 bases). The sample was PBMCs or a T cell subset sorted from them (not recorded which). The TCR comes from a young man who had mild COVID-19 (a few samples of this study predate the infection). Cell type and time point are not known. The CDR3 nucleotides read TGCGCCAGCAGCTTGGGGACAGCTAGCAATCAGCCCCAGCATTTT. As protein: CASSLGTASNQPQHF.